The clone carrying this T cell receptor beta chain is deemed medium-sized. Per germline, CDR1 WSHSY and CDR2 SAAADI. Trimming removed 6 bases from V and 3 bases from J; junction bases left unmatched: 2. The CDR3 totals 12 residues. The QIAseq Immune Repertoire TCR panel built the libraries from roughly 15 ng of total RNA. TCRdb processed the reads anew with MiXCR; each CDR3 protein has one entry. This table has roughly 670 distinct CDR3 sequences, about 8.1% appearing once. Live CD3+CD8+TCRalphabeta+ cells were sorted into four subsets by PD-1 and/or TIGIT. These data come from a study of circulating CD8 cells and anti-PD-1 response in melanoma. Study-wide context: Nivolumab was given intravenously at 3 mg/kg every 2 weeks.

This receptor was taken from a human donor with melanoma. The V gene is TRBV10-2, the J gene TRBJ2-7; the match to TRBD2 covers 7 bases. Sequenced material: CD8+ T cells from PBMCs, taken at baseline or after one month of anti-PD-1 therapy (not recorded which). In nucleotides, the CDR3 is TGCGCCAGCAGAGCTAGCGGCTACGAGCAGTACTTC. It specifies CASRASGYEQYF.